The rows below give T cell receptor beta chains drawn from one sample of a study of PD-1 blockade in mismatch repair-deficient tumors. This table comes from immunoSEQ multiplex PCR, and its TCRdb copy is limited to in-frame clones, with some not included. The sample includes about 68,000 clones, almost 80% of them seen just once. Sequencing was performed on peripheral blood, taken 2 weeks after starting pembrolizumab. The receptors come from an adult with mismatch repair-deficient cancer. Both conserved end residues are part of each CDR3. A D gene is named only where the DNA matches it firmly. The size entry is marked missing in some rows and otherwise reads once, few, many or a size class.

DNA: TGCGCCAGCAGCTTACGTGGGACCGCGGGCGAAAAACTGTTTTTT; CDR3: CASSLRGTAGEKLFF; D: NA; size: once; V: TRBV5-1; J: TRBJ1-4
DNA: TGTGCCAGTTGTATCCCAGGACTATCTAACTATGGCTACACCTTC; CDR3: CASCIPGLSNYGYTF; D: NA; size: NA; V: TRBV19; J: TRBJ1-2
DNA: TGTGCCAGCACTTGGGGGGCGGCGGGGAATGAGCAGTTCTTC; CDR3: CASTWGAAGNEQFF; D: NA; size: NA; V: TRBV6-1; J: TRBJ2-1
DNA: TGTGCCAGCAGTTACTCGAGTCGGTCAGCTTTCTTT; CDR3: CASSYSSRSAFF; D: NA; size: NA; V: TRBV6-5; J: TRBJ1-1
DNA: NA; CDR3: CASILDDYSVEQYF; D: NA; size: NA; V: TRBV23-1; J: TRBJ2-7
DNA: TGTGCCACCAGCACCTCTATCGGGAGGGTTTGGGACATTCAGTACTTC; CDR3: CATSTSIGRVWDIQYF; D: TRBD2; size: NA; V: TRBV15; J: TRBJ2-4
DNA: TGTGCCAGCAGTTTTGTTGGCGTCGGGAGGCGGGATGAGCAGTTCTTC; CDR3: CASSFVGVGRRDEQFF; D: TRBD2; size: NA; V: TRBV6-5; J: TRBJ2-1
DNA: TGTGCCAGCAGCATTATGGCTAGCGGGAGCCATGAGCAGTTCTTC; CDR3: CASSIMASGSHEQFF; D: TRBD2; size: NA; V: TRBV11-3; J: TRBJ2-1
DNA: TGCAGCGGGGGAGTAGATGGGTTTGAGGGCTACACCTTC; CDR3: CSGGVDGFEGYTF; D: NA; size: NA; V: TRBV29-1; J: TRBJ1-2
DNA: TGCGCCAGCAGCCCTTCACTGTTGGAGGAGACCCAGTACTTC; CDR3: CASSPSLLEETQYF; D: NA; size: NA; V: TRBV4-3; J: TRBJ2-5
DNA: TGTGCCAGCAGCCAACACTCAGGGTTTAGGGATGAAAAACTGTTTTTT; CDR3: CASSQHSGFRDEKLFF; D: NA; size: NA; V: TRBV11-2; J: TRBJ1-4
DNA: TGTGCCAGCGGTGGGAAGACTCGGCCGCGCGAGCAGTACTTC; CDR3: CASGGKTRPREQYF; D: NA; size: NA; V: TRBV6-6; J: TRBJ2-7
DNA: TGTGCCAGCACTGGGAATGAGCAGTTCTTC; CDR3: CASTGNEQFF; D: NA; size: NA; V: TRBV6-6; J: TRBJ2-1
DNA: TGTGCCAGCAGTATCTTTAGTGGGAGAAAGACCTATGGCTACACCTTC; CDR3: CASSIFSGRKTYGYTF; D: NA; size: NA; V: TRBV6-6; J: TRBJ1-2
DNA: TGTGCCAGCAGCCCGGACAGGCTGGGCAATCAGCCCCAGCATTTT; CDR3: CASSPDRLGNQPQHF; D: TRBD1; size: NA; V: TRBV6-1; J: TRBJ1-5
DNA: TGTGCCAGCACCAGTCCATACAGGGGAGGGGTCTACGAGCAGTACTTC; CDR3: CASTSPYRGGVYEQYF; D: NA; size: NA; V: TRBV27; J: TRBJ2-7
DNA: TGTGCCTGGGCGGACAGGGCCTACGAGCAGTACTTC; CDR3: CAWADRAYEQYF; D: TRBD1; size: NA; V: TRBV30; J: TRBJ2-7
DNA: TGTGCCAGCAGCTTGGAACGGGCGGAGCCCCAGCATTTT; CDR3: CASSLERAEPQHF; D: NA; size: NA; V: TRBV5-4; J: TRBJ1-5
DNA: TGTGCCAGAAGCTTGGGGGACAGGGTAAGAAATCAGCCCCAGCATTTT; CDR3: CARSLGDRVRNQPQHF; D: TRBD1; size: NA; V: TRBV5-3; J: TRBJ1-5
DNA: TGTGCCAGCAGTTTCGGCCTGAATGAGCAGTTCTTC; CDR3: CASSFGLNEQFF; D: NA; size: once; V: TRBV27; J: TRBJ2-1
DNA: TGTGCCAGCAGCAAAGAAAGACAGGGGTGGGACAATCGACTAGCGGGAACCTACAATGAGCAGTTCTTC; CDR3: CASSKERQGWDNRLAGTYNEQFF; D: NA; size: NA; V: TRBV21-1; J: TRBJ2-1
DNA: TGTGCCAGCAGCGCAGAGCTCAAACGAGGGAATGAGCAGTTCTTC; CDR3: CASSAELKRGNEQFF; D: NA; size: NA; V: TRBV9; J: TRBJ2-1
DNA: TGCGCCAGCAGCCTGAGACTAGCGGGAGGGACCTACGAGCAGTACTTC; CDR3: CASSLRLAGGTYEQYF; D: TRBD2; size: NA; V: TRBV5-1; J: TRBJ2-7
DNA: TGTGCCAGTAGTACCCAGACAGGGGGCGGTGAGCAGTACTTC; CDR3: CASSTQTGGGEQYF; D: TRBD1; size: NA; V: TRBV19; J: TRBJ2-7
DNA: TGTGCCAGCAGCGCCGGGCGGCAGGGCAGCTACGAGCAGTACTTC; CDR3: CASSAGRQGSYEQYF; D: NA; size: NA; V: TRBV7-9; J: TRBJ2-7
DNA: TGTGCCAGCAGCCAAGATGGGTGGGGACAGGGATCCTACGAGCAGTACTTC; CDR3: CASSQDGWGQGSYEQYF; D: TRBD1; size: NA; V: TRBV4-2; J: TRBJ2-7